This T cell receptor beta chain was sequenced during a study of T cells in Graves' hyperthyroidism and ophthalmopathy. The CDR3 is made up of 13 amino acids. The J segment lost 6 bases and the V segment lost 6 bases, leaving 4 bases of the junction unmatched. The germline gives CDR1 MNHNS, CDR2 SASEGT. Study observations and caveats: With a median lead of approximately 6 months before onset, the model predicted ophthalmopathy.

Recently diagnosed hyperthyroidism of less than 2 months' duration affected patients aged 18 to 65. Diagnostic assessment was based on clinical symptoms, serum thyroxine and TRAb, thyroid ultrasound and orbital computed tomography. PBMCs were derived from 10 ml fresh peripheral blood. Amplified TCR beta CDR3 regions derived from RNA transcripts. RT-PCR in the first round (using the HTBI primer set) targeted the TCR CDR3. TCRdb reanalysed the multiplex PCR reads using MiXCR and keeps one entry per CDR3 protein. Found here are about 400,000 distinct CDR3 sequences, just under 15% of them singletons; the top ten hold approximately 30%. With regard to this clonotype: Its specificity is not known.

Sequenced sample: blood. This rearrangement joins TRBV6-1 to TRBJ2-1; 8 bases fit TRBD2. This TCR was recovered from a woman aged 25 to 39 with Graves' hyperthyroidism. The CDR3 loop reads CASRETSGNEQFF. For the CDR3, the DNA is TGTGCCAGCAGGGAAACTAGCGGCAATGAGCAGTTCTTC.